This T cell receptor (beta chain) comes out of a study of blood T cell repertoires in COVID-19. Some clones are missing from TCRdb's copy, which holds only in-frame ones; the method was immunoSEQ multiplex PCR. In the table there are more than 200,000 clones, about 84% of which are singletons. The sample taken for sequencing was PBMCs or T cells enriched from blood (not recorded which). The clonotype was recovered from a young man with acute COVID-19.

CDR3 in amino acids: CASSLIGGEETQYF. For the CDR3, the DNA is TGTGCCAGCAGCTTAATCGGAGGAGAAGAGACCCAGTACTTC. The gene calls are TRBV7-3 and TRBJ2-5; D possibly corresponds to TRBD2 (5 bases). With 1 base removed from V and 3 bases from J, the gap between germline ends came to 9 bases. Germline V gene sequence: CDR1 SGHTA, CDR2 FQGTGA. This CDR3 region has 14 residues.